This T cell receptor beta chain appears in the sequencing data of a study of control samples from healthy donors and cancer patients. Profiling relied on immunoSEQ multiplex PCR, and the TCRdb table lists in-frame clones only, not all of them. The profile shows roughly 81,000 clones, 70% to 85% of them singletons. Germline CDR1 and CDR2: MDHEN and SYDVKM. The V gene lost 8 bases and the J gene lost 3 bases, with 5 bases spanning the gap. The CDR3 extends over 11 amino acids. Source material: PBMCs. This chain joins TRBV28 and TRBJ1-5; no reliable D call. The TCR originated in a man aged 60 to 75 with head and neck cancer. The CDR3 sequence is CASGDNQPQHF. The CDR3 region has the DNA TGTGCCAGCGGGGACAATCAGCCCCAGCATTTT.